This entry lists 17 T cell receptor beta chains sequenced from one sample in a study of blood T cell repertoires in COVID-19 (dated by TCRdb to the early 2020s). Library preparation employed the immunoSEQ multiplex PCR assay. TCRdb re-hosts the immuneACCESS table, in-frame sequences only. Its copies lack some clones; in the studies checked, an unresolved V gene accounts for under half of them, and the cause for the rest is not known. The table for this sample lists roughly 300,000 clones; roughly 80% of them were counted only once. 8% to 9.5% of the sample is held by the ten biggest clonotypes. Sequenced: peripheral blood. These TCRs come from a woman aged 45-59 years who had recovered from COVID-19.

This sequence joins TRBV2 and TRBJ1-5; 7 bases agree with TRBD1. Germline CDR1 is SNHLY and CDR2 is FYNNEI. The V and J ends lost 0 bases and 0 bases, in that order; junction bases with no gene match: 5. The length of the CDR3 is 17 residues. In nucleotides, the CDR3 is TGTGCCAGCAGTGAAGCTCCAGGGGGTCTTAGCAATCAGCCCCAGCATTTT. Protein sequence: CASSEAPGGLSNQPQHF.

The chain has TRBV29-1 and TRBJ2-2; D may be TRBD2 (7 bases). V was pared by 7 bases and J by 2 bases, with 26 bases between. Germline assignment: CDR1 SQVTM and CDR2 ANQGSEA. The CDR3 sequence is 18 residues long. The CDR3 DNA is TGCAGCGGTGGGGCCCCGGAGGGGGGGTGCGCTAACACCGGGGAGCTGTTTTTT. Translating gives CSGGAPEGGCANTGELFF.

This chain links TRBV28 with TRBJ1-1; 10 nucleotides align to TRBD1. J was trimmed by 5 bases and V by 4 bases; bases with no gene match: 7. Germline CDR1 MDHEN, CDR2 SYDVKM. CDR3 length: 15 residues. CDR3 residues: CASSSRQGARTEAFF. The DNA of the CDR3 is TGTGCCAGCAGTTCACGACAGGGGGCTAGGACTGAAGCTTTCTTT.

This chain connects TRBV7-3 to TRBJ1-2, with D perhaps matching TRBD1 (5 bases). Germline CDR1 SGHTA, CDR2 FQGTGA. V lost 7 bases and J 4 bases, leaving 19 bases between the germline ends. The CDR3 is 15 amino acids. Written as DNA, the CDR3 is TGTGCCAGCACCAACTCGGTACTCGACAGCTATGGCTACACCTTC. Residues: CASTNSVLDSYGYTF.

There are a few counts of this clone. The CDR3 region has the DNA TGCAGCGTTGAAGCATGGGGACTAGCGGGGCACAATGAGCAGTTCTTC. Protein sequence: CSVEAWGLAGHNEQFF. V is TRBV29-1 and J is TRBJ2-1; TRBD2 agrees at 13 bases. The CDR3 is 16 amino acids. Germline lookup yields CDR1 SQVTM and CDR2 ANQGSEA. V trimming: 1 base; J trimming: 5 bases; junction bases outside the gene matches: 5.

CDR3 amino acids: CASSIGPYYGYTF. Here the CDR3 DNA reads TGTGCCAGTAGTATCGGTCCCTACTATGGCTACACCTTC. The chain recombines TRBV19 with TRBJ1-2; unclear D gene. CDR1 LNHDA and CDR2 SQIVND come from the germline V gene (reference sequence). The CDR3 is 13 residues long. V gave up 3 bases and J gave up 3 bases, with 8 bases separating them.

This rearrangement joins TRBV29-1 to TRBJ1-2, with no clear D. The germline CDR1 and CDR2 sequences are SQVTM and ANQGSEA. Trimming left V 7 bases short and J 0 bases short, with 9 bases between. The CDR3 is made up of 12 amino acids. CDR3 protein: CSAYAPNYGYTF. In DNA, the CDR3 is TGCAGCGCCTACGCCCCTAACTATGGCTACACCTTC.

The rearrangement joins TRBV27 to TRBJ2-2; weak D call: TRBD1 (6 bases). The V gene lost 6 bases and the J gene lost 8 bases, with 13 bases spanning the gap. The germline V gene encodes CDR1 MNHEY and CDR2 SMNVEV (reference sequence). The CDR3 spans 13 residues. Here the CDR3 reads CASRIHREGELFF. DNA of the CDR3: TGTGCCAGCAGGATACACAGGGAGGGGGAGCTGTTTTTT.

J is TRBJ2-7 and V is TRBV4-3; 10 bases are a match to TRBD2. V gave up 4 bases and J gave up 5 bases; unmatched junction bases: 8. There are 15 residues in the CDR3. Germline CDR1 is LGHNA and CDR2 is YSLEER. CDR3 protein: CASSLRSGGADEQYF. The CDR3, as DNA: TGCGCCAGCAGCCTACGGAGCGGGGGGGCTGACGAGCAGTACTTC.

V gene TRBV28 combines with J gene TRBJ1-1, with a weak D call TRBD1 (5 bases). The germline V and J ends were trimmed by 4 bases and 11 bases, with 14 bases remaining between them. There are 12 residues in the CDR3. Germline CDR1 reads MDHEN; CDR2 reads SYDVKM. The CDR3 sequence: CASSSEGPSAFF. In DNA form, the CDR3 reads TGTGCCAGCAGTTCGGAGGGACCCTCGGCTTTCTTT.

The chain uses TRBV18 and TRBJ2-7, with TRBD2 matching over 8 bases. The CDR3 consists of 16 residues. Germline CDR1 is KGHSH and CDR2 is LQKENI. The junction had 4 bases not matched to a gene; V was cut back by 0 bases and J by 0 bases. CDR3 DNA: TGTGCCAGCTCACCACCGAGTCTAGCGGGCTCCTACGAGCAGTACTTC. This codes for CASSPPSLAGSYEQYF.

The chain has TRBV10-3 and TRBJ2-3, with a tentative D call TRBD2 (5 bases). This CDR3 is built from 12 residues. V lost 11 bases and J lost 4, with 13 bases in between. The V gene's germline CDR1 is ENHRY and CDR2 SYGVKD. The CDR3 spells CAVSSPPDTQYF. The CDR3 DNA is TGTGCCGTCTCTAGCCCCCCAGATACGCAGTATTTT.

Only one count was recorded for this clone. The genes are TRBV27 and TRBJ2-5, with TRBD2 identical over 11 bases. This CDR3 comprises 16 residues. The trim removed 3 bases at V and 5 bases at J, leaving 8 bases unmatched. In germline, CDR1 is MNHEY, CDR2 SMNVEV (reference sequence). The CDR3 protein is CASSLVSGRVGETQYF. CDR3 bases: TGTGCCAGCAGTTTGGTTAGCGGGAGGGTCGGGGAGACCCAGTACTTC.

The rearrangement uses TRBV4-2 and TRBJ1-3; tentatively, D is TRBD1 (6 bases). The CDR3 runs 15 residues. CDR1 and CDR2 from the germline V gene are LGHNA and YNFKEQ. V was trimmed by 0 bases and J by 1 base, leaving 7 bases between them. In DNA, the CDR3 is TGTGCCAGCAGCCAAGATAGGGGGTCTGGAAACACCATATATTTT. It translates to CASSQDRGSGNTIYF.

The chain is built from TRBV7-9 and TRBJ1-1; D is ambiguous. CDR1 and CDR2 (germline): SEHNR, FQNEAQ (reference sequence). This CDR3 region has 13 residues. V lost 1 base, J lost 3 bases, and 6 bases lay in between. The CDR3, as DNA: TGTGCCAGCAGCTTAGTACGGGACACTGAAGCTTTCTTT. It yields the protein CASSLVRDTEAFF.

This chain links TRBV2 with TRBJ2-7, with 9 bases identical to TRBD1. This CDR3 spans 14 amino acids. V shed 8 bases and J 2 bases; nucleotides not matched to a gene: 7. Germline V lookup: CDR1 SNHLY, CDR2 FYNNEI. CDR3 sequence reads: CASGRDRATYEQYF. CDR3 coding DNA: TGTGCCAGCGGCCGGGACAGGGCCACCTACGAGCAGTACTTC. Supplemented by reference TRBV2 and TRBJ2-7, the full variable domain reads EPEVTQTPSHQVTQMGQEVILRCVPISNHLYFYWYRQILGQKVEFLVSFYNNEISEKSEIFDDQFSVERPDGSNFTLKIRSTKLEDSAMYFCASGRDRATYEQYFGPGTRLTVT.

The chain recombines TRBV28 with TRBJ2-7; 8 bases are shared with TRBD1. V gave up 1 base and J gave up 2 bases; unmatched junction bases: 4. Germline-derived CDR1 and CDR2 are MDHEN and SYDVKM. The CDR3 extends over 15 amino acids. The DNA for the CDR3 is TGTGCCAGCAGTTTATTTGGACAGGGAACCTACGAGCAGTACTTC. This gives the protein CASSLFGQGTYEQYF.